Sequencing of this TCR beta chain was carried out in a study of siplizumab effects on memory and regulatory T cells. Each sample yielded about 10^5 assayed TCR templates. Generated by immunoSEQ multiplex PCR, the TCRdb table keeps only in-frame clones and is missing some. This table has more than 85,000 clones, under 95% appearing once. Points from the study as a whole: The study found naive T cells seemingly more diverse than memory cells and seemingly major alloresponse contributors. In siplizumab conditions, mappable alloreactive CD4+ clones averaged about 69% Treg-derived, against 25% to 30% in controls. Siplizumab produced a significant drop in alloreactive sequences attributable to unstimulated CD4+ memory cells.

About this clone: Its matching antigen is unknown.

V lost 6 bases, J lost 4 bases, and 13 bases lay in between. There are 14 residues in the CDR3. Looked up from germline, CDR1 is MNHNS and CDR2 is SASEGT. The chain combines TRBV6-1 with TRBJ1-5; no definite D call. The sequence derives from a human donor in good health. The specimen sequenced was Tregs sorted from blood. CDR3 bases: TGTGCCAGCAGCCAGGACGGGATAAATCAGCCCCAGCATTTT. Translation gives CASSQDGINQPQHF.